Included here is one T cell receptor (beta chain) sequence, with context. These data originate in a study of blood T cell repertoires in COVID-19. On the study more broadly: The origin of the acute and convalescent COVID-19 samples was the United States, Italy and Spain.

V shed 0 bases and J 4 bases; nucleotides not matched to a gene: 3. Germline assignment: CDR1 SGDLS and CDR2 YYNGEE. CDR3 length equals 16 residues. Produced via immunoSEQ multiplex PCR; TCRdb's table is partial and in-frame only. The sample lists 370,000 or so clones, 70% to 85% occurring once. What was sequenced was peripheral blood. The chain links TRBV9 to TRBJ2-5; TRBD2 matches at 13 bases. This clonotype was obtained from a human donor with acute or convalescent COVID-19. The donor label of this sample is uncertain. The CDR3 sequence: CASSVAGLAGVETQYF. The CDR3 DNA sequence: TGTGCCAGCAGCGTAGCCGGACTAGCGGGAGTAGAGACCCAGTACTTC.